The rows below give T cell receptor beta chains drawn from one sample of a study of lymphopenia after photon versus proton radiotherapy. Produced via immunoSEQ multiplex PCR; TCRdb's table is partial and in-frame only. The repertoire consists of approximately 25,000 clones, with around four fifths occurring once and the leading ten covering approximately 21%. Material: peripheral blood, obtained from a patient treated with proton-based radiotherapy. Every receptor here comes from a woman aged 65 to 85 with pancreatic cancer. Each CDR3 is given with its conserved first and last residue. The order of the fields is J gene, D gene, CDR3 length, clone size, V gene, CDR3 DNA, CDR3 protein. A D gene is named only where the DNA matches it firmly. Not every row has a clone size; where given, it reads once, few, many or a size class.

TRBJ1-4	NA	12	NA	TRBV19	TGTGCCAGTAGTATGGTCGGCGAAAAACTGTTTTTT	CASSMVGEKLFF
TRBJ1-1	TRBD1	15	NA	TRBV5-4	TGTGCCAGCACCCGGGACAGAAGAGGGAACACTGAAGCTTTCTTT	CASTRDRRGNTEAFF
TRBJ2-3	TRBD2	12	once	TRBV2	TGTGCCATCCTAGCGGGATCAGATACGCAGTATTTT	CAILAGSDTQYF
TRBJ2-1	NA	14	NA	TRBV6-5	TGTGCCAGCACCCAACGGGCGGGGACCAATGAGCAGTTCTTC	CASTQRAGTNEQFF
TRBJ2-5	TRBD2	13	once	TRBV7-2	TGTGCCAGCAGCCCCGGGGGGACGGAGACCCAGTACTTC	CASSPGGTETQYF
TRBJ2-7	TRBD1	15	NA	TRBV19	TGTGCCAGTAGATTCGAAGGACAGGGGGCGAGAGAGCAGTACTTC	CASRFEGQGAREQYF
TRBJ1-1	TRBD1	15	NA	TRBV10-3	TGTGCCATAAAATTAGCGGACAGGGAGACCACTGAAGCTTTCTTT	CAIKLADRETTEAFF
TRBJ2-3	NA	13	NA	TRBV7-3	TGTGCCAGCAGTTCAACATCCACAGATACGCAGTATTTT	CASSSTSTDTQYF
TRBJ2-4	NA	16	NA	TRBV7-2	TGTGCCAGCACCCCTATAGCGGTAGTAGCCAAAAACATTCAGTACTTC	CASTPIAVVAKNIQYF
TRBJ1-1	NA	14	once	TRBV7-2	TGTGCCAGCAGCTTAGGGGGCTCGGACACTGAAGCTTTCTTT	CASSLGGSDTEAFF
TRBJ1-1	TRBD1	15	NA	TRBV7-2	TGTGCCAGCAGCTTGGGGGACAGCTCAGGTCTGCGGGCTTTCTTT	CASSLGDSSGLRAFF
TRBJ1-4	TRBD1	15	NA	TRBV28	TGTGCCAGCAGATCGACAGGGGGAAGGAAAGAAAAACTGTTTTTT	CASRSTGGRKEKLFF
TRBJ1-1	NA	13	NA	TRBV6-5	TGTGCCAGCAGGAATACAGTCAACACTGAAGCTTTCTTT	CASRNTVNTEAFF
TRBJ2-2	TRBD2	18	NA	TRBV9	TGTGCCAGCAGCCTTTACCCTGAGGGACTAGCGGCCTCCGGGGAGCTGTTTTTT	CASSLYPEGLAASGELFF
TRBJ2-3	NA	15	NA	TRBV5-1	TGCGCCAGCAGCTTGGCGGGGGAACTCACAGATACGCAGTATTTT	CASSLAGELTDTQYF
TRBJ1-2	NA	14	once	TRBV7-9	TGTGCCAGCAGACTCGACAGGCGGAGTTATGGCTACACCTTC	CASRLDRRSYGYTF
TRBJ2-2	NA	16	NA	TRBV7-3	TGTGCCAGCAGCTTTAGGACGGGAGCAGGGACCGGGGAGCTGTTTTTT	CASSFRTGAGTGELFF
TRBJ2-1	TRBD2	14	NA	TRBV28	TGTGCCAGCCGGTTAGGGACTAGTAGGTCGAAGCAGTTCTTC	CASRLGTSRSKQFF
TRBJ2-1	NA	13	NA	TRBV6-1	TGTGCCAGCAGTGTTTCAGGCTTTGATGAGCAGTTCTTC	CASSVSGFDEQFF
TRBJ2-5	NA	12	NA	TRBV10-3	TGTGCCATCAGTCAGTTTCAAGAGACCCAGTACTTC	CAISQFQETQYF
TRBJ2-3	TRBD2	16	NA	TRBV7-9	TGTGCCAGCAGCCCACGGACTAGCGGGAGTACAGATACGCAGTATTTT	CASSPRTSGSTDTQYF
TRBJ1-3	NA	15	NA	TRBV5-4	TGTGCCAGCAGCGTCGGGGGGGGCTCTGGAAACACCATATATTTT	CASSVGGGSGNTIYF
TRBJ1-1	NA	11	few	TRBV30	TGTGCCTGGAATGTAAGGACTGAAGCTTTCTTT	CAWNVRTEAFF
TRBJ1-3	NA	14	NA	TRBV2	TGTGCCAGCAGTCCTACAGGGAACAGAAACACCATATATTTT	CASSPTGNRNTIYF
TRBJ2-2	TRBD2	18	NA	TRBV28	TGTGCCAGCAGTCCGGGACTAGCGGGAGGGACGAACACCGGGGAGCTGTTTTTT	CASSPGLAGGTNTGELFF
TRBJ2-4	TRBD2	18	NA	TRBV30	TGTGCCTGGAGTCGATTAGCGGGAGGGCTGGTGGCCAAAAACATTCAGTACTTC	CAWSRLAGGLVAKNIQYF
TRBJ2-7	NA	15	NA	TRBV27	TGTGCCAGCAGTTCCACCTCCGACGCACCCTACGAGCAGTACTTC	CASSSTSDAPYEQYF
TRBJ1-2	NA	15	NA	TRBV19	TGTGCCAGTAGGTCGTTCGGGGGGGTGGACTATGGCTACACCTTC	CASRSFGGVDYGYTF
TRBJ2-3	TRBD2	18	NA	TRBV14	TGTGCCAGCAGCCAAGAACGGGTACTAGCGGGAGACACAGATACGCAGTATTTT	CASSQERVLAGDTDTQYF
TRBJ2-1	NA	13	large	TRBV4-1	TGCGCCAGCAGCCAGGGATGGGCCGCAGGGCAGTTCTTC	CASSQGWAAGQFF
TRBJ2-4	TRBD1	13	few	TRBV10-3	TGTGCCATCAGTGGGACAGGCAAAAACATTCAGTACTTC	CAISGTGKNIQYF
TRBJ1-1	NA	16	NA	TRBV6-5	TGTGCCAGCAGTTACTCCCAGGAAGATATGAACACTGAAGCTTTCTTT	CASSYSQEDMNTEAFF
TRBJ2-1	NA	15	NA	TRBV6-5	TGTGCCAGCAGAATCCGAGAGCTGGACTACAATGAGCAGTTCTTC	CASRIRELDYNEQFF
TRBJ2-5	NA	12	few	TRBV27	TGTGCCAGCAGTTTGAACCAAGAGACCCAGTACTTC	CASSLNQETQYF